The clone carrying this T cell receptor (beta chain) was seen more than once but under ten times. This sample is drawn from a study of early T cells in non-severe SARS-CoV-2 infection. Via MiXCR, TCRdb re-called the 5' RACE reads, giving one row per CDR3 protein. The table records around 26,000 distinct CDR3 sequences, approximately 4.8% of them present only once. In germline, CDR1 is SGHRS, CDR2 YFSETQ. The CDR3 spans 15 residues. V gave up 4 bases and J gave up 0 bases, with 11 bases separating them. The chain recombines TRBV5-1 with TRBJ2-1; possibly TRBD2 for D (6 bases). The material sequenced was whole blood. The sequence was collected from an adult who was a healthcare worker with PCR-confirmed SARS-CoV-2 infection or an uninfected control (not recorded which). The CDR3 protein is CASSPGDFSYNEQFF. The CDR3 nucleotides are TGCGCCAGCAGCCCGGGGGACTTCTCCTACAATGAGCAGTTCTTC. The variable domain in full, with the rest retrieved from reference TRBV5-1 and TRBJ2-1, is KAGVTQTPRYLIKTRGQQVTLSCSPISGHRSVSWYQQTPGQGLQFLFEYFSETQRNKGNFPGRFSGRQFSNSRSEMNVSTLELGDSALYLCASSPGDFSYNEQFFGPGTRLTVL.